This T cell receptor beta chain was sequenced during a study of shared clonotypes between healthy human individuals. Produced via immunoSEQ multiplex PCR; TCRdb's table is partial and in-frame only. The sample has approximately 82,000 clones; roughly two thirds are singletons. Material: memory CD8+ T cells sorted from blood. Noted subset: CD45RO+ cells pooled with CCR7-negative TemRA cells. This TCR came from a man younger than 40 in good health.

DNA for the CDR3: TGTGCCTGGAGTCCACAGGACAGGGGACGCCAGCCCCAGCATTTT. This encodes CAWSPQDRGRQPQHF. J is TRBJ1-5 and V is TRBV30, with 9 bases identical to TRBD1. Germline CDR1 GTSNPN, CDR2 SVGIG (reference sequence). V dropped 2 bases and J dropped 7; count of bases not matched to a gene: 9. CDR3 length: 15 amino acids.